The T cell receptor beta chain under discussion was sequenced for a study of T cell responses to AZD1222 COVID-19 vaccine. Study-wide context: Second-dose schedules of about 4 or about 12 weeks were combined. Points from the study as a whole: Only six or seven AZD1222 recipients tested seropositive at baseline. It should be noted that donors were predominantly white British and more often female, and clonal diversity was possibly underestimated. The reported proportion of spike-specific TCRs targeting unmutated variant regions was nearly half.

This clone was observed once. The antigen remains undetermined. TCRdb's copy holds only in-frame clones and misses some; the assay was immunoSEQ multiplex PCR. Of some 150,000 clones listed, 85% to 95% are singletons. The CDR3 sequence is 14 residues long. The V gene end was trimmed by 4 bases and the J gene end by 2 bases; junction bases not matched to a gene: 6. The germline gives CDR1 SGHRS, CDR2 YFSETQ. This rearrangement joins TRBV5-1 to TRBJ2-7; 7 positions agree with TRBD1. The source material was peripheral blood, sampled on day 0 of AZD1222 vaccination. The origin of this receptor is an adult in good health. The CDR3: CASSESGGTYEQYF. Written as DNA, the CDR3 is TGCGCCAGCAGCGAGTCAGGGGGAACCTACGAGCAGTACTTC.